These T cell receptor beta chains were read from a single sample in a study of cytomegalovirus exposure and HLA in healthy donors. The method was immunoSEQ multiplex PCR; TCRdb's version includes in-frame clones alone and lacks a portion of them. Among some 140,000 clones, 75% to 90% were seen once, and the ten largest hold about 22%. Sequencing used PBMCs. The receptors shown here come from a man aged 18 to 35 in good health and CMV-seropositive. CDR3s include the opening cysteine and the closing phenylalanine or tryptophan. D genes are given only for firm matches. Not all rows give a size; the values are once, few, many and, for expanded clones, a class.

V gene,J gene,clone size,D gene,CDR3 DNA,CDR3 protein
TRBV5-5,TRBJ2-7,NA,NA,TGTGCCAGCAGCTTGGGTCCAGGGAACACCTACGAGCAGTACTTC,CASSLGPGNTYEQYF
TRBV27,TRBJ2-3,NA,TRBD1,TGTGCCAGCTATCTGAAGGGGGCGCCACGGGATACGCAGTATTTT,CASYLKGAPRDTQYF
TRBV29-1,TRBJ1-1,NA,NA,TGCAGCGGTTCGACAGTAGAAGCTTTCTTT,CSGSTVEAFF
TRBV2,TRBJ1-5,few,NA,TGTGCCAGCAGGGACGACAGGCTAAGCAATCAGCCCCAGCATTTT,CASRDDRLSNQPQHF
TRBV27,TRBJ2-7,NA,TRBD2,TGTGCCAGCAGCTTGATAGCGGGAGGATCTTACGAGCAGTACTTC,CASSLIAGGSYEQYF
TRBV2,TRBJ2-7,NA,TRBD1,TGTGCCAGCCCTAGAACAGGGGGTTCGTACGAGCAGTACTTC,CASPRTGGSYEQYF
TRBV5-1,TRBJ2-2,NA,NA,TGCGCCAGCAGCCATCGGGGACACACGGGGGGATACACCGGGGAGCTGTTTTTT,CASSHRGHTGGYTGELFF
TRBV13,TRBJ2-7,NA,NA,TGTGCCAGCAGCCAGAGTATCGACAGTTTGGGATCCTACGAGCAGTACTTC,CASSQSIDSLGSYEQYF
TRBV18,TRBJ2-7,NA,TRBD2,TGTGCCAGCTCACCAGGACTAGCGGGCACCTACGAGCAGTACTTC,CASSPGLAGTYEQYF
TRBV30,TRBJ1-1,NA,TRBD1,TGTGCCTGGAATGGACAGGGGAACACTGAAGCTTTCTTT,CAWNGQGNTEAFF
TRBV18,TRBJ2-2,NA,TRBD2,TGTGCCAGCTCACCAAGAGCGGGAGGGCCTGCCGGGGAGCTGTTTTTT,CASSPRAGGPAGELFF
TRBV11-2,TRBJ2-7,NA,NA,TGTGCCAGCAGCTTGACAGTTCCCCGTTACGAGCAGTACTTC,CASSLTVPRYEQYF
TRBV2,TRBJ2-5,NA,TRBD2,TGTGCCAGCAGAGCGGGGGAATGGGAGACCCAGTACTTC,CASRAGEWETQYF
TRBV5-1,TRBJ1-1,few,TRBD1,TGCGCCAGCAGACAGGGGAGTGAAGCTTTCTTT,CASRQGSEAFF
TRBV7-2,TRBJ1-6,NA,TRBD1,TGTGCCAGCAGCTACCACCGGGACAGGGATTCACCCCTCCACTTT,CASSYHRDRDSPLHF
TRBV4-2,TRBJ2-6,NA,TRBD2,TGTGCCAGCAGCCAGACTAGCGGGAACTCTGGGGCCAACGTCCTGACTTTC,CASSQTSGNSGANVLTF
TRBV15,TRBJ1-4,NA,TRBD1,TGTGCCACCAGCAGAGAGCGGACAGGGAGGGAAAAACTGTTTTTT,CATSRERTGREKLFF
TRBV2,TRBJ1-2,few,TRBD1,TGTGCCAGCAGTGTTAGGACAGGGGGGAACTATGGCTACACCTTC,CASSVRTGGNYGYTF
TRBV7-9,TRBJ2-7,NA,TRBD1,TGTGCCAGCAGCACTGACAGGGACTACGAGCAGTACTTC,CASSTDRDYEQYF
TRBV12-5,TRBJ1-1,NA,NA,TGTGCTAGTGGTTTGCGCCCGGGGGAAGCTTTCTTT,CASGLRPGEAFF
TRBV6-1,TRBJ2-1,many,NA,TGTGCCAGCACCGACGCTGCGGGATTGATCGATGAGCAGTTCTTC,CASTDAAGLIDEQFF
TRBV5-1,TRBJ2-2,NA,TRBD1,TGCGCCAGCAGCCCGACAGGGGACGGGGAGCTGTTTTTT,CASSPTGDGELFF